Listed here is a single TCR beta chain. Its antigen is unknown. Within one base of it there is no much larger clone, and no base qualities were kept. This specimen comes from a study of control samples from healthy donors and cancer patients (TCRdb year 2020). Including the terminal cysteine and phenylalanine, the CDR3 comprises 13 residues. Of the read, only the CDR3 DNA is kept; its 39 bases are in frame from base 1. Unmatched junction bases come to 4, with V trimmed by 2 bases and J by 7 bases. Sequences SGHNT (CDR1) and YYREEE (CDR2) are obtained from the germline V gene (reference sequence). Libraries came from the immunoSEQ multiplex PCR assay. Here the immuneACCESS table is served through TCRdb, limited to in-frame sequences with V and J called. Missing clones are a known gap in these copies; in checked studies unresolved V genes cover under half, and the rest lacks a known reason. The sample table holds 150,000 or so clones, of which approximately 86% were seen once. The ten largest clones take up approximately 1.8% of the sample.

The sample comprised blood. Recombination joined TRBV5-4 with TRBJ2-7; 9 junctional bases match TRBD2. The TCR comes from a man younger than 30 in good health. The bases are TGTGCCAGCAGCTTAGGCCTAGCGGGGGAGCAGTACTTC. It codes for CASSLGLAGEQYF.